The entry below describes one T cell receptor (beta chain). A much bigger clone sits one base away, suggesting this may be a read error. This sample is part of a study of CD8 T cells in ankylosing spondylitis. TCRdb ran MiXCR on the 5' RACE reads and lists one entry per CDR3 protein. Of about 100,000 distinct CDR3 sequences in the sample, about 8% were seen once. Germline V gene lookup returns CDR1 LGHNA and CDR2 YNFKEQ. The CDR3 is 15 amino acids. The J gene is TRBJ2-2, the V gene TRBV4-2; D might be TRBD2 (5 bases). Material for sequencing was blood, either unsorted or a sorted T cell fraction (not recorded which). The TCR comes from a male donor with ankylosing spondylitis or in good health (not recorded which). The CDR3 sequence is CASSLGFRNTGKLFF. The CDR3, as DNA: TGTGCCAGCAGCCTAGGGTTTCGGAACACCGGGAAGCTGTTTTTT.